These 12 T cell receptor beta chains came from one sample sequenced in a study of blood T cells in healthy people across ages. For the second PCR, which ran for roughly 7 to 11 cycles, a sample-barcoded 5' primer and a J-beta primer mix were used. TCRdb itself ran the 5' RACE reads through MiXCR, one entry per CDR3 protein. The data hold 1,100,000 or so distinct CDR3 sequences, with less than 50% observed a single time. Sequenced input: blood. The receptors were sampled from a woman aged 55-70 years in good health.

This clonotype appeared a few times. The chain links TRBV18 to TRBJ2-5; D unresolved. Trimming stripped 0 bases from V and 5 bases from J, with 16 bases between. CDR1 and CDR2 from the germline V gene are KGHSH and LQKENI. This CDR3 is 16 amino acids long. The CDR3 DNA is TGTGCCAGCTCACCACCGGAGTCGAACATGGGGGAGACCCAGTACTTC. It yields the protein CASSPPESNMGETQYF.

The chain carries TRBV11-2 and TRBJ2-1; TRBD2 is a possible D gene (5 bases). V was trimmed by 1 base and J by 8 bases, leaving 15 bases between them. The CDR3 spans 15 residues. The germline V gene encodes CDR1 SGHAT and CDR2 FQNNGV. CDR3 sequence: CASSLGSSTSHEQFF. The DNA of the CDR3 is TGTGCCAGCAGCTTAGGCTCTTCCACTAGTCATGAGCAGTTCTTC.

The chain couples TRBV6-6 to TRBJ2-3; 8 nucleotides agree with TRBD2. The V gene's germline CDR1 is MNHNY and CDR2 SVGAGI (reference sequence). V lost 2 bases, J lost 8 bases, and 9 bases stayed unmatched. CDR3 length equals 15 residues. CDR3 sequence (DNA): TGTGCCAGCAGTTACCGGGAGGGCCGGGCTGGTACGCAGTATTTT. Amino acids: CASSYREGRAGTQYF.

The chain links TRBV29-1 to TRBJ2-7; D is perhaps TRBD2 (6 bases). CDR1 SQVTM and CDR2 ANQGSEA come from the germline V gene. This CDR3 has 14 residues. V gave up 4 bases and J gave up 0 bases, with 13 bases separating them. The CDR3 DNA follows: TGCAGCGTTGTTACTAGCCAAAACTCCTACGAGCAGTACTTC. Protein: CSVVTSQNSYEQYF.

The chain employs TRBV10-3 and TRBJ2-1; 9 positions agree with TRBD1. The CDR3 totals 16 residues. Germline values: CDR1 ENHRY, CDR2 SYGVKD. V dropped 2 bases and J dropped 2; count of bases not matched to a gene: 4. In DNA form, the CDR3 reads TGTGCCATCAGTGAGGGGTGGACAGGGGCCTACAATGAGCAGTTCTTC. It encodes CAISEGWTGAYNEQFF.

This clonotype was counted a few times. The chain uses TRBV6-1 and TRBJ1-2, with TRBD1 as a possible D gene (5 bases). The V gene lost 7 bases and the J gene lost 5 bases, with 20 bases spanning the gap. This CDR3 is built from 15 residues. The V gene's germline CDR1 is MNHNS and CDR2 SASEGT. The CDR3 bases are TGTGCCAGCAAACCTCGGGGGTCACATCCATATGGCTACACCTTC. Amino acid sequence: CASKPRGSHPYGYTF.

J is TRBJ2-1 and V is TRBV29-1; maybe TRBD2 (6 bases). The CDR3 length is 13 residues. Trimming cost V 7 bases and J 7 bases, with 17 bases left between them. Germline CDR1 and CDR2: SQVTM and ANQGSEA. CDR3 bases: TGCAGCGCCACAAGGGGCGGGGAGAATGAGCAGTTCTTC. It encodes CSATRGGENEQFF.

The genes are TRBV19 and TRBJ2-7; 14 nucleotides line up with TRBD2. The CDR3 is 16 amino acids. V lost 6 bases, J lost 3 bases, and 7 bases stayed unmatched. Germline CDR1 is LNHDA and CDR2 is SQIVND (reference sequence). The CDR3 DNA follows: TGTGCCAGTAGGGGGACTAGCGGGAGCGGCGGCTACGAGCAGTACTTC. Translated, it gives CASRGTSGSGGYEQYF.

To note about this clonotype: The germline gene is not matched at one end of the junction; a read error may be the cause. The CDR3 loop is CASSDGATNEKLFF. In nucleotides, the CDR3 is TGTGCCAGCAGCGACGGAGCAACTAATGAAAAATTGTTTTTT. The rearrangement joins TRBV6-1 to TRBJ1-4, with D hard to call. Looked up from germline, CDR1 is MNHNS and CDR2 is SASEGT. CDR3 length: 14 amino acids.

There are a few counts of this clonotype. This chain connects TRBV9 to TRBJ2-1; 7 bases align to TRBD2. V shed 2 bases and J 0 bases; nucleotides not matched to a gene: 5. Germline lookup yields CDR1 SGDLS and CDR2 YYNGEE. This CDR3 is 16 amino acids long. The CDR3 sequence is CASSVGLGSSYNEQFF. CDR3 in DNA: TGTGCCAGCAGCGTCGGACTAGGGAGCTCCTACAATGAGCAGTTCTTC. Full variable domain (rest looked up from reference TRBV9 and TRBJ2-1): DSGVTQTPKHLITATGQRVTLRCSPRSGDLSVYWYQQSLDQGLQFLIQYYNGEERAKGNILERFSAQQFPDLHSELNLSSLELGDSALYFCASSVGLGSSYNEQFFGPGTRLTVL.

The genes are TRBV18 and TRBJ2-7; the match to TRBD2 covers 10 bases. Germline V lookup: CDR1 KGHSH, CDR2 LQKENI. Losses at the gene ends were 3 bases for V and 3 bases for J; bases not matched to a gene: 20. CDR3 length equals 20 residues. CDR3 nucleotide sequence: TGTGCCAGCTCACCTTCGACGGAGGAACTAGCGGGACTGGGGTTCTACGAGCAGTACTTC. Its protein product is CASSPSTEELAGLGFYEQYF.

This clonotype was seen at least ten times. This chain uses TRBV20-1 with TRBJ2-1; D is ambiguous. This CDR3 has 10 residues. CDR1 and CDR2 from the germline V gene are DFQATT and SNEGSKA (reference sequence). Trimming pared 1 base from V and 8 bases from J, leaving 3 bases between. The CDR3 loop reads CSARGYEQFF. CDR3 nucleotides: TGCAGTGCTAGAGGGTATGAGCAGTTCTTC.